The 20 T cell receptor beta chains given below trace back to one sample, sequenced in a study of blood T cells in healthy people across ages. A second PCR of 7 to 11 cycles used a sample-barcoded 5' primer and a J-beta primer mix. Each CDR3 protein is one row after TCRdb ran MiXCR on the 5' RACE reads. There are hundreds of thousands of distinct CDR3 sequences in the sample; under 25% occur only once, and 3.5% to 4% lies in the top ten. Sequencing input: blood. These receptors all stem from a man between 65 and 80 years old in good health.

This clonotype was detected ten times or more. Written as DNA, the CDR3 is TGTGCCAGCAGTCCACTTGGGGAGGGGATGAACACTGAAGCTTTCTTT. Translating it yields CASSPLGEGMNTEAFF. The chain couples TRBV7-9 to TRBJ1-1; the D gene is possibly TRBD1 (5 bases). Trimming removed 6 bases from V and 0 bases from J, with 17 bases in between. The germline V gene has CDR1 SEHNR and CDR2 FQNEAQ (reference sequence). This CDR3 region has 16 residues.

This clonotype occurred many times. The V and J genes are TRBV15 and TRBJ2-1, with TRBD2 identical over 7 bases. Looked up from germline, CDR1 is LNHNV and CDR2 is YYDKDF (reference sequence). The length of the CDR3 is 16 residues. The V segment lost 4 bases and the J segment 2 bases; nucleotides outside the gene matches: 8. The CDR3 DNA sequence: TGTGCCACCAGCACCACGTACGGGGGGACCTACAATGAGCAGTTCTTC. It encodes CATSTTYGGTYNEQFF.

In its sample, this clonotype was seen a few times. This chain links TRBV12-3 or TRBV12-4 with TRBJ1-5; D uncertain. V gave up 5 bases and J gave up 8 bases, with 16 bases separating them. The CDR3 totals 14 residues. CDR3 nucleotides: TGTGCCAGCAGTACCGGGATGCGGGAAAAGCCCCAGCATTTT. Its translation: CASSTGMREKPQHF.

The genes are TRBV10-3 and TRBJ2-7; 7 bases align to TRBD1. CDR1 ENHRY and CDR2 SYGVKD come from the germline V gene. CDR3 length: 14 amino acids. J was trimmed by 0 bases and V by 2 bases; bases with no gene match: 1. The CDR3 DNA reads TGTGCCATCAGTGAGGACAGGGACTCCTACGAGCAGTACTTC. This encodes CAISEDRDSYEQYF.

There are a few counts of this clonotype. The CDR3 here is CASSFGGSDTQYF. The CDR3 region has the DNA TGTGCCAGCAGCTTTGGAGGCTCAGATACGCAGTATTTT. The V call is TRBV7-3, the J call TRBJ2-3; a weak D match, TRBD2 (5 bases). The V end lost 3 bases, the J end lost 4 bases, and 8 bases lay between the germline ends. From germline, CDR1 is SGHTA and CDR2 FQGTGA. The CDR3 runs to 13 residues.

In regard to this clonotype: An end of the junction does not agree with germline; a read error may underlie this. This chain connects TRBV20-1 to TRBJ2-1, with 7 bases matching TRBD2. Germline V gene data show CDR1 as DFQATT and CDR2 as SNEGSKA (reference sequence). The CDR3 has 15 amino acids. The CDR3: CCAQMKASGNNEQFF. Here the CDR3 DNA reads TGCTGTGCTCAGATGAAGGCTAGCGGTAACAATGAGCAGTTCTTC.

This clonotype was detected a few times. The CDR3: CASSFGTLATNEKLFF. DNA for the CDR3: TGTGCCAGCAGTTTCGGGACACTGGCAACTAATGAAAAACTGTTTTTT. The chain recombines TRBV12-3 or TRBV12-4 with TRBJ1-4, with D perhaps matching TRBD1 (6 bases). The V and J ends lost 3 bases and 0 bases respectively, with 11 bases between them. This CDR3 region has 16 residues.

V usage is TRBV27 and J usage is TRBJ2-2; TRBD2 is a possible D gene (6 bases). CDR1 MNHEY and CDR2 SMNVEV come from the germline V gene (reference sequence). The V gene lost 6 bases and the J gene lost 7 bases, with 18 bases spanning the gap. The CDR3 has 15 amino acids. The CDR3: CASRLAGGPGGELFF. In DNA, the CDR3 is TGTGCCAGCAGATTAGCAGGAGGGCCCGGCGGGGAGCTGTTTTTT.

In its sample, this clonotype was seen once. The chain is built from TRBV4-1 and TRBJ2-1; D unresolved. The CDR3 sequence is 16 residues long. Germline CDR1 and CDR2: MGHRA and YSYEKL. V was pared by 0 bases and J by 5 bases, with 14 bases between. The CDR3 nucleotides read TGCGCCAGCAGCCAAGATATCTCGCGGCAGAACAATGAGCAGTTCTTC. Residues: CASSQDISRQNNEQFF.

The chain joins TRBV9 to TRBJ2-2; 7 nucleotides agree with TRBD2. Germline CDR1 is SGDLS and CDR2 is YYNGEE. V trimming: 0 bases; J trimming: 6 bases; junction bases outside the gene matches: 5. The CDR3 contains 15 residues. The CDR3 region has the DNA TGTGCCAGCAGCGTAGGCGCGGGAGCGGCCGGGGAGCTGTTTTTT. Amino acid sequence: CASSVGAGAAGELFF.

V usage is TRBV7-3 and J usage is TRBJ2-3; D might be TRBD2 (7 bases). Germline-derived CDR1 and CDR2 are SGHTA and FQGTGA. This CDR3 spans 17 amino acids. V dropped 0 bases and J dropped 0 bases, with 13 bases sitting between them. Here the CDR3 reads CASSLTGGPTSTDTQYF. The DNA of the CDR3 is TGTGCCAGCAGCTTAACGGGGGGGCCAACTAGCACAGATACGCAGTATTTT.

This rearrangement joins TRBV7-6 to TRBJ2-7, with 7 positions matching TRBD2. The length of the CDR3 is 16 residues. CDR1 SGHVS and CDR2 FNYEAQ come from the germline V gene. V dropped 1 base and J dropped 0; count of bases not matched to a gene: 6. The CDR3 bases are TGTGCCAGCAGCTTAGTGGCGGGAGTAGGCTCCTACGAGCAGTACTTC. It codes for CASSLVAGVGSYEQYF.

This rearrangement joins TRBV15 to TRBJ1-2; 7 bases agree with TRBD1. The CDR3 totals 16 residues. The trim removed 1 base at V and 2 bases at J, leaving 7 bases unmatched. Germline values: CDR1 LNHNV, CDR2 YYDKDF (reference sequence). The CDR3 here is CATSRGTGLGNYGYTF. CDR3 coding DNA: TGTGCCACCAGCAGAGGGACAGGATTGGGGAACTATGGCTACACCTTC.

This chain uses TRBV6-1 with TRBJ2-7, with 13 nucleotides matching TRBD2. The V segment lost 6 bases and the J segment 1 base; nucleotides outside the gene matches: 9. Germline values: CDR1 MNHNS, CDR2 SASEGT. The CDR3 has 17 residues. This CDR3 reads CASRRTSGRSKSYEQYF. Written as DNA, the CDR3 is TGTGCCAGCAGAAGGACTAGCGGGAGAAGTAAATCCTACGAGCAGTACTTC.

This clonotype appeared a few times. This sequence joins TRBV29-1 and TRBJ2-1, with D uncertain. The CDR3 spans 10 residues. The germline V and J ends were trimmed by 3 bases and 7 bases, with 4 bases remaining between them. Germline V gene sequence: CDR1 SQVTM, CDR2 ANQGSEA. The CDR3 DNA follows: TGCAGCGTTGAGCAGAATGAGCAGTTCTTC. Residues: CSVEQNEQFF.

The V call is TRBV6-5, the J call TRBJ2-7; TRBD2 matches 7 bases. With 7 bases clipped from V and 0 bases from J, the junction kept 6 bases outside the gene matches. Germline lookup yields CDR1 MNHEY and CDR2 SVGAGI. This CDR3 is 14 amino acids long. The CDR3 DNA sequence: TGTGCCAGCAAAAAGTGGACTAGCTCCTACGAGCAGTACTTC. It is translated as CASKKWTSSYEQYF.

This chain links TRBV12-3 or TRBV12-4 with TRBJ2-3, with D maybe TRBD2 (6 bases). The CDR3 is 14 residues long. V was clipped by 6 bases and J by 0 bases, with 10 bases between them. CDR3: CASRASESTDTQYF. The CDR3 DNA follows: TGTGCCAGCAGAGCTAGCGAGAGCACAGATACGCAGTATTTT.

This clonotype was recorded a few times. V usage is TRBV21-1 and J usage is TRBJ1-1; the D call TRBD1 from the table was never checked on the DNA. TRBV21-1 is a pseudogene segment. The CDR3 covers 15 residues. The DNA for the CDR3 is TGTGCCAGCACCCAAAGGATGGGGGTGAACACTGAAGCTTTCTTT. This sequence encodes CASTQRMGVNTEAFF.

The chain combines TRBV5-1 with TRBJ2-1; 16 bases map to TRBD2. The germline V gene has CDR1 SGHRS and CDR2 YFSETQ. This CDR3 has 17 amino acids. The trim removed 4 bases at V and 1 base at J, leaving 2 bases unmatched. The CDR3 loop is CASSRGLAGGSYNEQFF. CDR3 DNA sequence: TGCGCCAGCAGCAGGGGACTAGCGGGGGGGTCCTACAATGAGCAGTTCTTC. The full variable domain, with the rest looked up from reference TRBV5-1 and TRBJ2-1, is KAGVTQTPRYLIKTRGQQVTLSCSPISGHRSVSWYQQTPGQGLQFLFEYFSETQRNKGNFPGRFSGRQFSNSRSEMNVSTLELGDSALYLCASSRGLAGGSYNEQFFGPGTRLTVL.

In this sample, this clonotype turned up a few times. V is TRBV28 and J is TRBJ2-2, with a weak D call TRBD2 (6 bases). V lost 9 bases, J lost 5 bases, and 16 bases lay in between. CDR3 length equals 14 residues. Germline V gene sequence: CDR1 MDHEN, CDR2 SYDVKM. CDR3 nucleotides: TGTGCCAGTGTACTAGCAGGAGGTACCGGGGAGCTGTTTTTT. Translation: CASVLAGGTGELFF.